This T cell receptor beta chain appears in the sequencing data of a study of tumor and adjacent non-tumor tissue in lung cancer. Across the study: There were around 11 adenocarcinoma, a couple of squamous cell carcinoma and 1 small cell lung cancer cases. The study's findings and limits: Tumor tissue had significantly higher TCR diversity than normal lung.

The library came from three nested PCR rounds adapted from ARM-PCR protocols. TCRdb itself ran the multiplex PCR reads through MiXCR, one entry per CDR3 protein. The sample lists about 77,000 distinct CDR3 sequences, around 80% occurring once. The V gene lost 7 bases and the J gene lost 2 bases, with 23 bases spanning the gap. This CDR3 is 16 amino acids long. Germline assignment: CDR1 SQVTM and CDR2 ANQGSEA. This clonotype was seen a single time. The antigen remains unidentified. This sample's RNA came from whole unsorted tissue. More than 3 cm separated this lung sample from the edge of the tumor. The chain uses TRBV29-1 and TRBJ2-5, with D perhaps matching TRBD1 (5 bases). The source of this sequence is a man in his sixties or seventies with non-small cell lung cancer. Sequenced input: distant non-tumor lung tissue. Here the CDR3 reads CSAKHYLQTDQETQYF. In DNA, the CDR3 is TGCAGCGCCAAACACTACCTCCAGACAGATCAAGAGACCCAGTACTTC.